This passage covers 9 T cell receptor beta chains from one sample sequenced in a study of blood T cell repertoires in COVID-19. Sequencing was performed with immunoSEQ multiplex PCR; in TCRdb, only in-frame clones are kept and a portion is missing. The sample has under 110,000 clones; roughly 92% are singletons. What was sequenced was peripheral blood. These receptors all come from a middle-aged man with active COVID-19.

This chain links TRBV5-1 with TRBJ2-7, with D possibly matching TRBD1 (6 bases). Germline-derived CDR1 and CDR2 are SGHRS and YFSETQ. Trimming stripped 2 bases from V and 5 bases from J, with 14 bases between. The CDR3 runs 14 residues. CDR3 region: CASSLTPTGNEQYF. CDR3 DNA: TGCGCCAGCAGCTTAACCCCCACAGGGAACGAGCAGTACTTC.

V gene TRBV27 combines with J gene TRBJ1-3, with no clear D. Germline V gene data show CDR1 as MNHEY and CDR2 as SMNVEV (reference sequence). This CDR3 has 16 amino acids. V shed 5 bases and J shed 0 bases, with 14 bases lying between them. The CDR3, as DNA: TGTGCCAGCAGTCCCAAGGCACAGATCTCTGGAAACACCATATATTTT. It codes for CASSPKAQISGNTIYF.

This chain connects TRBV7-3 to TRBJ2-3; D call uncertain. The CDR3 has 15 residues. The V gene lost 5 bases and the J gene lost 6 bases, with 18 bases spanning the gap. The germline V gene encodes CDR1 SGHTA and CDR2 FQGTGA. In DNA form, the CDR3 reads TGTGCCAGCAGCCTCACCCCGCCGATGGGCGATACGCAGTATTTT. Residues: CASSLTPPMGDTQYF.

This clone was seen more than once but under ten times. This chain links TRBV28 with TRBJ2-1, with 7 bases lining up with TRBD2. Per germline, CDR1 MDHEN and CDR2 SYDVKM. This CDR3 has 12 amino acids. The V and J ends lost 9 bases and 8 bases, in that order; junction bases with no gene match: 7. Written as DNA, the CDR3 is TGTGCCAGTACCAAGGGAGGGCATGAGCAGTTCTTC. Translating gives CASTKGGHEQFF.

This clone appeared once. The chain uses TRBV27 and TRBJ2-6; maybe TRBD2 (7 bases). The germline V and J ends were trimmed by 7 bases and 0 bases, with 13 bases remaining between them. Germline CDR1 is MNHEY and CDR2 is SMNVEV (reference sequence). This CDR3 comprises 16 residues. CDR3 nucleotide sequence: TGTGCCAGCAAGGGGGGGAGGAGCTCTGGGGCCAACGTCCTGACTTTC. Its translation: CASKGGRSSGANVLTF.

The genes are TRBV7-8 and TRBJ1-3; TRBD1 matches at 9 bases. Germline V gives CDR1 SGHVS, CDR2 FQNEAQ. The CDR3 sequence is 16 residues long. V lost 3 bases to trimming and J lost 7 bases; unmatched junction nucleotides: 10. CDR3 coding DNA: TGTGCCAGCAGCTTGAACAGGGGGCACCTTAGGAACACCATATATTTT. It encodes CASSLNRGHLRNTIYF. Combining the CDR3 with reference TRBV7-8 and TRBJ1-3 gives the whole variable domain GAGVSQSPRYKVAKRGQDVALRCDPISGHVSLFWYQQALGQGPEFLTYFQNEAQLDKSGLPSDRFFAERPEGSVSTLKIQRTQQEDSAVYLCASSLNRGHLRNTIYFGEGSWLTVV.

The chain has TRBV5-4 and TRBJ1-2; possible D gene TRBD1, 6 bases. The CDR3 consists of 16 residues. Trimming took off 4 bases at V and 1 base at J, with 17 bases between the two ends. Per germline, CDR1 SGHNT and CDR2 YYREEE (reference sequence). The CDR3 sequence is CASSLGSGTLNYGYTF. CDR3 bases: TGTGCCAGCAGCCTGGGCTCCGGGACACTTAACTATGGCTACACCTTC.

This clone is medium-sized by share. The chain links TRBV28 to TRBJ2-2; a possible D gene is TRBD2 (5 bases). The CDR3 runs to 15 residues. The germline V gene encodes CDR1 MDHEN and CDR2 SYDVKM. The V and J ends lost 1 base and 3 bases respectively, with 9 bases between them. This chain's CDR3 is CASSLLRRDTGELFF. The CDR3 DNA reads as TGTGCCAGCAGTTTATTGAGGCGGGACACCGGGGAGCTGTTTTTT.

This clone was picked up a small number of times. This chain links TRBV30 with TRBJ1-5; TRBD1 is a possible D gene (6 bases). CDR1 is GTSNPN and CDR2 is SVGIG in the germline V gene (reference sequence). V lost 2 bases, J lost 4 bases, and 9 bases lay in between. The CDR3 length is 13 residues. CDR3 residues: CAWSLGGNQPQHF. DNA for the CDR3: TGTGCCTGGAGTCTAGGGGGAAATCAGCCCCAGCATTTT.